This paragraph covers one T cell receptor beta chain sequence. This clonotype was seen only a few times. Its antigen specificity is not known. Within one base of it there is no much larger clone, and no base qualities were kept. This entry comes from a study of T-cell reconstitution after alpha-beta-depleted transplantation in children (dated by TCRdb to the mid-2010s). Background for the entire study: Using TCR repertoire profiling, the study quantitatively followed how T-cell immune reconstitution unfolded in children after TCRalphabeta/CD19-depleted allogeneic hematopoietic cell transplantation. Study-wide conclusions, independent of this receptor: In some patients, the high TCRbeta diversity seen at day 60 was put down to recipient T cells and intrathymic progenitors that had survived conditioning. The apparently early recovery of alphabetaT-cell counts about two months after transplant reportedly depended on only several hundred rapidly expanded clones that came from non-depleted graft cells. Over subsequent months, a decline in hyperexpanded clone frequencies was noted, and after one year, T-cell counts and TCRbeta diversity were mostly ascribed to newly produced T cells.

There are 15 amino acids in the CDR3, from cysteine to phenylalanine inclusive. The sequence is cut down to CDR3 DNA, 45 bases in frame from base 1. Trimming takes 0 bases from V and 6 bases from J, and the germline ends sit 12 bases apart. CDR1 and CDR2 were assigned from the germline V gene as KGHSH and LQKENI. Preparation of the library involved PCR. This sample was sequenced with an Illumina HiSeq 2500. To normalize quantification of the TCRbeta repertoire, the TCR libraries were built with molecular barcoding that relied on unique molecular identifiers. TCRdb reprocessing: public reads trimmed at Q25 with fastp, clones called with MiXCR, in-frame beta chains kept. One record per CDR3 amino acid sequence lists the most common genes and DNA. A total of approximately 800,000 distinct CDR3 sequences appear in this sample, roughly 15% of them only once. The ten largest clones take up around 5% of the sample.

The treatment or condition label on this specimen signifies: allogeneic hematopoietic cell transplantation with graft depleted of TCRalphabeta T cells and CD19 B cells. The transplant recipients were children given TCRalphabeta/CD19-depleted allogeneic hematopoietic cell grafts. The TCR was taken from a male patient younger than 18 who had a stem cell transplant for acute lymphoblastic leukemia, so the T cells may come from the graft donor. Here the chain combines TRBV18 and TRBJ2-4; matching of 5 bases hints at TRBD1 as the D gene. The material sequenced was PBMCs, mostly from graft donor cells, taken 360 days after TCRalphabeta/CD19-depleted stem cell transplant. The DNA sequence follows: TGTGCCAGCTCACCACCTAGTAGGGGCGGAAACATTCAGTACTTC. The resulting protein is CASSPPSRGGNIQYF.